This TCR beta chain was sequenced in a study of identical twins. V gave up 5 bases and J gave up 11 bases, with 19 bases separating them. CDR3 length equals 15 residues. The V gene's germline CDR1 is SGHAT and CDR2 FQNNGV. The cDNA had a unique molecular identifier and a template-switch universal primer site. TCRdb processed the 5' RACE reads anew with MiXCR; each CDR3 protein has one entry. The sample lists 550,000 to 800,000 distinct CDR3 sequences, 7.1% occurring once. This clonotype has just a few counts. This sample was also put to use in a study of yellow fever vaccine responses in identical twins.

The chain is built from TRBV11-2 and TRBJ1-6; D is uncertain. This receptor was obtained from a woman aged 18-35 years in good health. The sequenced material came from PBMCs. The CDR3 here is CASSKTQRSQAPLHF. CDR3 bases: TGTGCCAGCAGCAAAACGCAGCGATCCCAGGCACCCCTCCACTTT. The full variable domain, with the rest looked up from reference TRBV11-2 and TRBJ1-6, is EAGVAQSPRYKIIEKRQSVAFWCNPISGHATLYWYQQILGQGPKLLIQFQNNGVVDDSQLPKDRFSAERLKGVDSTLKIQPAKLEDSAVYLCASSKTQRSQAPLHFGNGTRLTVT.